What follows are 7 T cell receptor beta chains derived from one specimen sequenced in a study of blood T cell repertoires in COVID-19. Generated by immunoSEQ multiplex PCR, the TCRdb table keeps only in-frame clones and is missing some. Among 130,000 or so clones listed, 80% to 90% were seen once. Sequenced input: PBMCs or T cells enriched from blood (not recorded which). These receptor sequences come from a man aged 35 to 55 with acute COVID-19.

V and J are TRBV19 and TRBJ1-2; 8 bases are a match to TRBD1. V dropped 2 bases and J dropped 3; count of bases not matched to a gene: 11. The CDR3 is 17 residues long. CDR1 and CDR2 from the germline V gene are LNHDA and SQIVND (reference sequence). The CDR3 is CASSIRRGGQGHYGYTF. The CDR3 DNA follows: TGTGCCAGTAGTATAAGGAGAGGAGGACAGGGTCACTATGGCTACACCTTC.

The V and J genes are TRBV18 and TRBJ1-2, with 9 bases aligning to TRBD1. Germline V CDR1 and CDR2: KGHSH, LQKENI. There are 17 residues in the CDR3. After removal of 3 bases from V and 2 bases from J, the junction contained 10 bases not matched to a gene. CDR3 sequence: CASSPVQGAGPNYGYTF. The CDR3 bases are TGTGCCAGCTCACCGGTACAGGGGGCTGGTCCAAACTATGGCTACACCTTC.

The chain carries TRBV18 and TRBJ2-1, with TRBD1 identical over 10 bases. V was clipped by 0 bases and J by 4 bases; unmatched bases: 3. Germline V gene data show CDR1 as KGHSH and CDR2 as LQKENI. The length of the CDR3 is 16 residues. CDR3 in amino acids: CASSPPGQGLYNEQFF. The CDR3 bases are TGTGCCAGCTCACCACCGGGACAGGGGCTATACAATGAGCAGTTCTTC.

The gene calls are TRBV5-8 and TRBJ2-4; 7 bases are shared with TRBD2. The germline gives CDR1 SGHTS, CDR2 YDEGEE. The CDR3 runs 13 residues. Trimming cost V 6 bases and J 6 bases; bases outside gene matches: 6. CDR3 region: CASTTWEGNIQYF. The CDR3 coding sequence is TGTGCCAGCACCACATGGGAGGGAAACATTCAGTACTTC.

The J gene is TRBJ1-2, the V gene TRBV6-5; 8 positions agree with TRBD1. V gave up 3 bases and J gave up 5 bases; unmatched junction bases: 8. The CDR3 spans 15 residues. CDR1 MNHEY and CDR2 SVGAGI come from the germline V gene. In DNA form, the CDR3 reads TGTGCCAGCAGTTATCAGACAGGGGAGGGGTATGGCTACACCTTC. As protein: CASSYQTGEGYGYTF.

The V and J genes are TRBV27 and TRBJ2-7, with no clear D. Germline loops: CDR1 MNHEY, CDR2 SMNVEV (reference sequence). V was trimmed by 4 bases and J by 2 bases, leaving 9 bases between them. This CDR3 region has 13 residues. The CDR3 DNA follows: TGTGCCAGCAGTTCGGCGGCCCCCTACGAGCAGTACTTC. The encoded protein is CASSSAAPYEQYF.

The chain recombines TRBV7-9 with TRBJ2-1, with D possibly matching TRBD2 (6 bases). This CDR3 contains 15 residues. V lost 7 bases and J 10 bases, leaving 23 bases between the germline ends. CDR1 SEHNR and CDR2 FQNEAQ come from the germline V gene (reference sequence). The CDR3 loop reads CASTSRGTPRREQFF. The CDR3 DNA reads as TGTGCCAGCACCTCCCGCGGGACTCCTAGGAGAGAGCAGTTCTTC.